The 9 T cell receptor beta chains reported below all come from one sample, sequenced in a study of blood T cell repertoires in COVID-19. The protocol was immunoSEQ multiplex PCR, while the TCRdb copy is restricted to in-frame clones and leaves out a portion. The table includes 110,000 or so clones, around 83% detected once. What was sequenced was peripheral blood. The receptors shown here come from a woman of 80 years or more with acute or convalescent COVID-19.

This clone has just one count. CDR3 DNA sequence: TGTGCCAGCAGTGCTAGCGGAAACTCCTACGAGCAGTACTTC. This sequence encodes CASSASGNSYEQYF. The chain employs TRBV27 and TRBJ2-7; 7 bases are a match to TRBD2. The V and J ends lost 5 bases and 0 bases, in that order; junction bases with no gene match: 4. This CDR3 has 14 amino acids. Looked up from germline, CDR1 is MNHEY and CDR2 is SMNVEV (reference sequence).

In this sample, this clone turned up once. The chain employs TRBV29-1 and TRBJ1-2; 8 bases match TRBD1. The V segment lost 4 bases and the J segment 4 bases; nucleotides outside the gene matches: 11. This CDR3 is 15 amino acids long. Germline lookup yields CDR1 SQVTM and CDR2 ANQGSEA. The CDR3 DNA reads as TGCAGCGTTGGGTCGCGGGCAGGGGGCATCTATGGCTACACCTTC. It encodes CSVGSRAGGIYGYTF.

V and J are TRBV24-1 and TRBJ1-4, with D maybe TRBD1 (5 bases). Germline-derived CDR1 and CDR2 are KGHDR and SFDVKD. V dropped 10 bases and J dropped 5 bases, with 16 bases sitting between them. The CDR3 covers 14 residues. This CDR3 is CATAGEMGNEKLFF. The CDR3 nucleotides are TGTGCCACTGCGGGGGAAATGGGAAATGAAAAACTGTTTTTT.

V is TRBV18 and J is TRBJ2-7; 7 bases fit TRBD1. Germline V gene data show CDR1 as KGHSH and CDR2 as LQKENI. The V segment lost 3 bases and the J segment 10 bases; nucleotides outside the gene matches: 9. There are 13 residues in the CDR3. The CDR3 nucleotides read TGTGCCAGCTCACCCAACCGGGACAGCGAACAGTACGTC. Its protein is CASSPNRDSEQYV.

This clone was seen a single time. The V call is TRBV7-9, the J call TRBJ1-2; perhaps TRBD1 as D (6 bases). The CDR3 consists of 15 residues. Germline CDR1 and CDR2: SEHNR and FQNEAQ (reference sequence). The V and J ends lost 5 bases and 2 bases respectively, with 15 bases between them. The CDR3 protein is CASSRFTDSNYGYTF. CDR3 DNA sequence: TGTGCCAGCAGCCGTTTCACGGACAGCAACTATGGCTACACCTTC. Using reference TRBV7-9 and TRBJ1-2 for the parts outside the CDR3, the full variable domain is DTGVSQNPRHKITKRGQNVTFRCDPISEHNRLYWYRQTLGQGPEFLTYFQNEAQLEKSRLLSDRFSAERPKGSFSTLEIQRTEQGDSAMYLCASSRFTDSNYGYTFGSGTRLTVV.

This chain's CDR3 is CASSFPSGTGELFF. CDR3 coding DNA: TGTGCCAGCAGTTTCCCCTCCGGCACCGGGGAGCTGTTTTTT. The genes are TRBV6-6 and TRBJ2-2, with D uncertain. The V end lost 4 bases, the J end lost 4 bases, and 10 bases lay between the germline ends. CDR1 and CDR2 from the germline V gene are MNHNY and SVGAGI (reference sequence). This CDR3 is 14 amino acids long.

The chain's CDR3 is CASSDWESGTDTQYF. The CDR3 nucleotides read TGTGCCAGCAGTGATTGGGAGAGCGGGACAGATACGCAGTATTTT. The chain has TRBV2 and TRBJ2-3; a possible D gene is TRBD2 (6 bases). Deletions cut 3 bases from V and 3 bases from J, with 13 bases between. The CDR3 has 15 amino acids. Per germline, CDR1 SNHLY and CDR2 FYNNEI.

Many counts were recorded for this clone. Other nucleotide sequences from this sample produce the same CDR3. This chain joins TRBV12-3 or TRBV12-4 and TRBJ1-3; tentatively, D is TRBD1 (6 bases). Trimming took off 4 bases at V and 3 bases at J, with 7 bases between the two ends. The CDR3 loop spans 13 amino acids. CDR3 DNA sequence: TGTGCCAGCAGTTGGGGGCTTGGAAACACCATATATTTT. Its translation is CASSWGLGNTIYF.

This sequence joins TRBV7-2 and TRBJ2-5; 11 bases match TRBD2. Germline CDR1 and CDR2: SGHTA and FQGNSA. The CDR3 runs to 14 residues. With V trimmed by 6 bases and J by 4 bases, 4 bases remained unmatched. CDR3 sequence: CASRTSGRRETQYF. CDR3 nucleotide sequence: TGTGCCAGCAGAACTAGCGGGAGAAGAGAGACCCAGTACTTC.